The entry that follows covers one T cell receptor (beta chain) sequence. Antigen specificity is unknown. This specimen comes from a study of cytomegalovirus exposure and HLA in healthy donors. Donors had nominal health at sampling but likely had unrecorded immune exposures. 60 Vbeta and 13 Jbeta primers were used in PCR. Sequencing used immunoSEQ multiplex PCR; TCRdb keeps in-frame clones, though not all of them. The sample has around 89,000 clones, 65% to 85% seen once. General study points: Under 20,000 TCR beta sequences were associated with HLA alleles at 0.05 false discovery rate in a later analysis.

This CDR3 contains 11 residues. CDR1 and CDR2 (germline): SQVTM, ANQGSEA. The ends lost 7 bases at V and 8 bases at J; junction bases unmatched: 4. The rearrangement joins TRBV29-1 to TRBJ1-2; 10 positions agree with TRBD1. Sequenced: PBMCs. The receptor's source is a girl aged 2-9 years in good health and CMV-seropositive. The CDR3, as DNA: TGCAGCGCATGGGACAGGGGAGGCTACACCTTC. Translating it yields CSAWDRGGYTF.